These 8 T cell receptor beta chains share one sample of origin, sequenced in a study of blood T cells in healthy people across ages. A second roughly 6 to 11 cycle PCR used barcoded and J-beta primers. TCRdb re-called the 5' RACE reads through MiXCR, storing one row per CDR3 protein. The repertoire holds about 1.6 million distinct CDR3 sequences, with roughly a third as singletons. Sequenced material: blood. These receptors originate from a woman aged 25 to 39 in good health.

V is TRBV28 and J is TRBJ2-4; TRBD1 is a possible D gene (5 bases). The CDR3 is 18 residues long. V was trimmed by 3 bases and J by 0 bases, leaving 18 bases between them. CDR1 and CDR2 from the germline V gene are MDHEN and SYDVKM. The CDR3 bases are TGTGCCAGCAGTTTTACCCCTGACAGTCTTGTAGCCAAAAACATTCAGTACTTC. Translating it yields CASSFTPDSLVAKNIQYF.

Ten or more counts support this clonotype. The chain couples TRBV13 to TRBJ1-5; possible D gene TRBD1, 5 bases. Trimming cost V 0 bases and J 4 bases, with 7 bases left between them. CDR3 length: 14 residues. Germline CDR1 reads PRHDT; CDR2 reads FYEKMQ (reference sequence). The CDR3 loop is CASSLGGENQPQHF. DNA of the CDR3: TGTGCCAGCAGCTTAGGGGGGGAAAATCAGCCCCAGCATTTT.

The CDR3 bases are TGTGCCAGCAGCTTACAGGGGAAGGGGGGACTAGCGTCGGAGCAGTACTTC. It yields the protein CASSLQGKGGLASEQYF. The chain recombines TRBV5-5 with TRBJ2-4, with TRBD2 identical over 10 bases. V dropped 2 bases and J dropped 13; count of bases not matched to a gene: 18. The CDR3 loop spans 17 amino acids. In germline, CDR1 is SGHKS, CDR2 YYEKEE (reference sequence).

The table lists this clonotype with a few counts. The V call is TRBV7-3, the J call TRBJ2-5; TRBD1 matches 7 bases. Trimming at V came to 5 bases and at J to 9 bases, leaving 12 bases not matched to a gene. Germline assignment: CDR1 SGHTA and CDR2 FQGTGA. The CDR3 has 14 residues. CDR3 bases: TGTGCCAGCAGCACTGGACAGGCCCACGCGCCCCAGTACTTC. As protein: CASSTGQAHAPQYF. Full variable domain (outside the CDR3, taken from reference TRBV7-3 and TRBJ2-5): GAGVSQTPSNKVTEKGKYVELRCDPISGHTALYWYRQSLGQGPEFLIYFQGTGAADDSGLPNDRFFAVRPEGSVSTLKIQRTERGDSAVYLCASSTGQAHAPQYFGPGTRLLVL.

This clonotype was counted ten times or more. The chain couples TRBV29-1 to TRBJ2-5, with D uncertain. The V and J ends lost 0 bases and 2 bases respectively, with 7 bases between them. This CDR3 has 13 amino acids. Germline V lookup: CDR1 SQVTM, CDR2 ANQGSEA. CDR3 residues: CSVEDESQETQYF. CDR3 sequence (DNA): TGCAGCGTTGAAGATGAGTCTCAAGAGACCCAGTACTTC.

About this clonotype itself: At one of its ends the junction is not consistent with the germline gene, which may arise from a read error. The CDR3 region has the DNA TGTGCCAGCAGCCCGGGGCCGACCTACAATAAGCAGTTCTTC. This codes for CASSPGPTYNKQFF. The chain joins TRBV6-6 to TRBJ2-1, with D perhaps being TRBD1 or TRBD2 (5 bases each). From germline, CDR1 is MNHNY and CDR2 SVGAGI (reference sequence). CDR3 length: 14 residues.

Only a few counts were recorded for this clonotype. V gene TRBV15 combines with J gene TRBJ2-3; D may be TRBD2 (6 bases). Germline values: CDR1 LNHNV, CDR2 YYDKDF (reference sequence). The CDR3 is made up of 15 amino acids. The ends were cut back, 3 bases at V and 6 bases at J, with 16 bases in the middle. CDR3 in amino acids: CATSSRLVGSDTQYF. The CDR3 coding sequence is TGTGCCACCAGCAGCAGACTAGTGGGGAGTGATACGCAGTATTTT.

The chain is built from TRBV7-2 and TRBJ1-5; 7 nucleotides line up with TRBD1. Germline values: CDR1 SGHTA, CDR2 FQGNSA. This CDR3 region has 15 residues. V lost 6 bases to trimming and J lost 4 bases; unmatched junction nucleotides: 9. CDR3 sequence reads: CASSSRQGRNQPQHF. The CDR3, as DNA: TGTGCCAGCAGTTCCAGACAGGGAAGGAATCAGCCCCAGCATTTT.